This T cell receptor beta chain emerged from a study of breast tumors, draining lymph nodes, adjacent tissues. The CDR3 is made up of 15 amino acids. The germline V and J ends were trimmed by 2 bases and 6 bases, with 14 bases remaining between them. Germline V gives CDR1 SGHTA, CDR2 FQGNSA. Concerning this clonotype: What it binds is not known.

MiXCR was run by TCRdb on the multiplex PCR reads, yielding one entry per CDR3 protein. The sample lists about 12,000 distinct CDR3 sequences, about three quarters seen once, with about two fifths in the top ten. Study conclusions and caveats: Luminal-like breast cancer showed significantly greater tumor-nontumor repertoire similarity than basal-like breast cancer did.

The TCR was taken from a female donor with breast cancer. Some clones in this sample may be carry-over from other donors' samples. What was sequenced was tumor-adjacent breast tissue. V is TRBV7-2 and J is TRBJ2-1; D is unclear. In DNA form, the CDR3 reads TGTGCCAGCAGCTTAACAGATCAGATCTTCAATGAGCAGTTCTTC. This sequence encodes CASSLTDQIFNEQFF.